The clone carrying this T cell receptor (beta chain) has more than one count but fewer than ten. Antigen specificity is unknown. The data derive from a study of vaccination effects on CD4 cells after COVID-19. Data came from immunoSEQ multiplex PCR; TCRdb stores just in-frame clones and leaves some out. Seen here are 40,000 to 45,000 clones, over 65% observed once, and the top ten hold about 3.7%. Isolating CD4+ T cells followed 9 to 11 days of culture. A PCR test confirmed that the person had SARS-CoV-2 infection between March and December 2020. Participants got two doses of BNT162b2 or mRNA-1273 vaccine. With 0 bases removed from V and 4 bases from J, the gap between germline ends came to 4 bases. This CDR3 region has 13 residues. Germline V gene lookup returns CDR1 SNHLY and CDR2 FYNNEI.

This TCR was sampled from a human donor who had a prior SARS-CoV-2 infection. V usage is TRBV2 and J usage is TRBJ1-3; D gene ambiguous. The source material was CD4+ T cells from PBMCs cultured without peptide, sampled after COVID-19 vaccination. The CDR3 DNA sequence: TGTGCCAGCAGTGAAGCCCGCGGAAACACCATATATTTT. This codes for CASSEARGNTIYF. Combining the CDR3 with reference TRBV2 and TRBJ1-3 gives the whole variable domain EPEVTQTPSHQVTQMGQEVILRCVPISNHLYFYWYRQILGQKVEFLVSFYNNEISEKSEIFDDQFSVERPDGSNFTLKIRSTKLEDSAMYFCASSEARGNTIYFGEGSWLTVV.